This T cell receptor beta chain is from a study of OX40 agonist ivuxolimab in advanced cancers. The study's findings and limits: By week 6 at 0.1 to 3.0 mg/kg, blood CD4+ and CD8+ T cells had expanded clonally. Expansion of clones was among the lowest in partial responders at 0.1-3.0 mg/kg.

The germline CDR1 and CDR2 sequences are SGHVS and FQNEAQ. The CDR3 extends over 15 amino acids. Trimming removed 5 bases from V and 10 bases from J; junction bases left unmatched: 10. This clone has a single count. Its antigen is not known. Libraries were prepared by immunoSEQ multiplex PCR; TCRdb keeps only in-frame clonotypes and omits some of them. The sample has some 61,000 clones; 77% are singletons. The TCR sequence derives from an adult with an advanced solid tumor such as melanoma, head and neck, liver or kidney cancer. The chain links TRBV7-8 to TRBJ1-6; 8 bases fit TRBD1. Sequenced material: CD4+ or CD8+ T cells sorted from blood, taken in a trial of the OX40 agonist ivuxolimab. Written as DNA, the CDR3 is TGTGCCAGCAGCCCAGGACAGGGCACGGGGTCACCCCTCCACTTT. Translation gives CASSPGQGTGSPLHF.